Shown below are 15 T cell receptor beta chains from a single sample sequenced in a study of regulatory T cells in long-lasting Graves disease. The sample's time point: newly diagnosed GD, antithyroid drugs for less than 3 months. Researchers made the TCR library from RNA that was extracted from PBMCs. Both iRepertoire HTBI primers and Arm-PCR of CDR3 regions were used to build the TCR beta libraries. TCRdb called the multiplex PCR reads again in MiXCR, with one record for every CDR3 protein. The table includes 540,000 or so distinct CDR3 sequences, roughly 12% detected once. This sample was also put to use in a study of T cells in Graves' hyperthyroidism and ophthalmopathy.

The sample was peripheral blood mononuclear cells (PBMCs), taken at new diagnosis, from a patient treated with antithyroid drugs. These TCRs come from a man aged 25-40 years with Graves disease.

This clonotype was detected only a few times. This chain joins TRBV27 and TRBJ2-7; TRBD2 is a possible D gene (5 bases). V shed 7 bases and J shed 3 bases, with 13 bases lying between them. CDR1 is MNHEY and CDR2 is SMNVEV in the germline V gene (reference sequence). The CDR3 loop spans 13 amino acids. The CDR3 nucleotides read TGTGCCAGCAAACCCCGGGGAAACTACGAGCAGTACTTC. Its translation is CASKPRGNYEQYF.

This clonotype showed up many times. Sequence at one end of the junction differs from germline and may be a read error. The rearrangement joins TRBV7-9 to TRBJ2-3; D remains unclear. CDR3 size: 13 residues. Germline CDR1 is SEHNR and CDR2 is FQNEAQ (reference sequence). The CDR3 sequence: CASSFRVRDTQYF. For the CDR3, the DNA is TGTGCCAGTAGCTTTAGGGTGCGAGATACGCAGTATTTT.

This clonotype was seen many times. The V call is TRBV11-1, the J call TRBJ2-7, with TRBD2 matching over 12 bases. The CDR3 runs to 15 residues. V gave up 8 bases and J gave up 5 bases; unmatched junction bases: 10. The germline V gene has CDR1 SGHAT and CDR2 FQDESV (reference sequence). CDR3 nucleotides: TGTGCCAGCGGTCGGGGGACTAGCGGGCGGAACGAGCAGTACTTC. This sequence encodes CASGRGTSGRNEQYF.

This clonotype was detected many times. CDR3 nucleotides: TGTGCCACCAAGGACCCGGGGAATGGCTACACCTTC. Translating gives CATKDPGNGYTF. The rearrangement joins TRBV24-1 to TRBJ1-2; D gene ambiguous. The CDR3 runs 12 residues. Germline CDR1 reads KGHDR; CDR2 reads SFDVKD. Trimming took off 8 bases at V and 6 bases at J, with 12 bases between the two ends.

The CDR3 sequence is CASSLALSGRRSTQYF. DNA for the CDR3: TGTGCCAGCAGCTTAGCGCTGAGCGGTAGACGATCTACGCAGTATTTT. The J gene is TRBJ2-3, the V gene TRBV7-6, with D perhaps matching TRBD2 (5 bases). Germline-derived CDR1 and CDR2 are SGHVS and FNYEAQ. This CDR3 is 16 amino acids long. Trimming pared 0 bases from V and 8 bases from J, leaving 18 bases between.

There are many counts of this clonotype. For the CDR3, the DNA is TGTGCCAGCAGCCAGAGTTCGCTGAACACCGGGGAGCTGTTTTTT. This translates into CASSQSSLNTGELFF. The V and J genes are TRBV3-1 and TRBJ2-2; D remains unclear. The V gene's germline CDR1 is LGHDT and CDR2 YNNKEL (reference sequence). This CDR3 is 15 amino acids long. V was pared by 3 bases and J by 1 base, with 9 bases between.

This clonotype was detected a few times. The chain couples TRBV13 to TRBJ2-6; 9 nucleotides line up with TRBD1. This CDR3 has 17 amino acids. Germline V lookup: CDR1 PRHDT, CDR2 FYEKMQ (reference sequence). V lost 3 bases to trimming and J lost 4 bases; unmatched junction nucleotides: 7. This CDR3 reads CASSLGTGLVGANVLTF. DNA for the CDR3: TGTGCCAGCAGCTTGGGGACAGGGCTGGTGGGGGCCAACGTCCTGACTTTC.

In this sample, this clonotype turned up many times. The rearrangement uses TRBV4-1 and TRBJ1-1; D is possibly TRBD1 (6 bases). Germline V gene data show CDR1 as MGHRA and CDR2 as YSYEKL. With 1 base removed from V and 2 bases from J, the gap between germline ends came to 14 bases. The CDR3 has 16 residues. Written as DNA, the CDR3 is TGCGCCAGCAGCCAAGGCGGACAGCGGGGAAACACTGAAGCTTTCTTT. Amino acid sequence: CASSQGGQRGNTEAFF.

This clonotype showed up just a few times. This could be a read error, since a much larger clone is one nucleotide away. V usage is TRBV2 and J usage is TRBJ1-2; D may be TRBD1 (5 bases). V dropped 3 bases and J dropped 6 bases, with 14 bases sitting between them. Per the germline V gene, CDR1 is SNHLY and CDR2 is FYNNEI. The CDR3 has 14 residues. Here the CDR3 reads CASSDKGRGDGYTF. The CDR3 coding sequence is TGTGCCAGCAGTGACAAGGGGAGAGGAGATGGCTACACCTTC.

This sequence joins TRBV10-1 and TRBJ1-1, with 7 positions matching TRBD1. Looked up from germline, CDR1 is WNHNN and CDR2 is SYGVQD (reference sequence). The CDR3 contains 13 residues. After removal of 8 bases from V and 6 bases from J, the junction contained 9 bases not matched to a gene. In nucleotides, the CDR3 is TGCGCCAGCCGAGACAGGGAGACGGCTGAAGCTTTCTTT. Its protein product is CASRDRETAEAFF.

This clonotype was seen ten or more times. The genes are TRBV11-2 and TRBJ2-2; TRBD1 might be the D (6 bases). With 5 bases removed from V and 3 bases from J, the gap between germline ends came to 13 bases. The CDR3 runs 15 residues. Per germline, CDR1 SGHAT and CDR2 FQNNGV. The CDR3 DNA is TGTGCCAGCAGCCTCCAGGGGTCCTACACCGGGGAGCTGTTTTTT. It is translated as CASSLQGSYTGELFF. Using reference TRBV11-2 and TRBJ2-2 for the parts outside the CDR3, the full variable domain is EAGVAQSPRYKIIEKRQSVAFWCNPISGHATLYWYQQILGQGPKLLIQFQNNGVVDDSQLPKDRFSAERLKGVDSTLKIQPAKLEDSAVYLCASSLQGSYTGELFFGEGSRLTVL.

This clonotype was counted many times. The V and J genes are TRBV12-3 or TRBV12-4 and TRBJ1-4, with D maybe TRBD1 (6 bases). The V and J ends lost 8 bases and 4 bases respectively, with 14 bases between them. The CDR3 has 14 amino acids. The CDR3 coding sequence is TGTGCCAGCGGCCGGACAGTGGATAATGAAAAACTGTTTTTT. It encodes CASGRTVDNEKLFF.

This clonotype was recorded a few times. The J gene is TRBJ2-1, the V gene TRBV10-3, with TRBD2 identical over 12 bases. The V gene's germline CDR1 is ENHRY and CDR2 SYGVKD. J gave up 9 bases and V 3 bases, and 3 bases lay outside the gene matches. The CDR3 has 14 amino acids. The CDR3 bases are TGTGCCATCAGTGATCTAGCGGGAGGGTCTGAGCAGTTCTTC. Translating gives CAISDLAGGSEQFF.

This clonotype was counted between two and nine times. The genes are TRBV7-9 and TRBJ2-3, with D perhaps assigned TRBD1 or TRBD2 (5 bases each). The CDR3 is 16 amino acids. With 5 bases removed from V and 4 bases from J, the gap between germline ends came to 19 bases. Germline values: CDR1 SEHNR, CDR2 FQNEAQ (reference sequence). The CDR3 loop is CASSLGVGESPDTQYF. The CDR3 nucleotides are TGTGCCAGCAGCCTGGGGGTCGGGGAATCCCCAGATACGCAGTATTTT.

This clonotype was found a few times. The rearrangement uses TRBV7-8 and TRBJ1-3, with D hard to call. The CDR3 spans 17 residues. Germline V gives CDR1 SGHVS, CDR2 FQNEAQ. The ends were cut back, 2 bases at V and 1 base at J, with 15 bases in the middle. The CDR3 DNA follows: TGTGCCAGCAGCTTAAGGGCAGCCCAATTTTCTGGAAACACCATATATTTT. Its protein product is CASSLRAAQFSGNTIYF.